These 14 T cell receptor beta chains were sequenced from one sample in a study of shared clonotypes between healthy human individuals. Profiling relied on immunoSEQ multiplex PCR, and the TCRdb table lists in-frame clones only, not all of them. The table includes under 2,000,000 clones, about 95% detected once. CD45RO-negative, CCR7-positively selected cells formed the naive CD8 fraction, excluding terminally differentiated effector memory CD45RA+ cells. Material for sequencing was naive CD8+ T cells sorted from blood. Receptors were obtained from a man in his late teens or twenties in good health.

The chain couples TRBV4-1 to TRBJ1-5; TRBD1 aligns across 10 bases. J lost 6 bases, V lost 5 bases, and 7 bases had no gene match. CDR1 is MGHRA and CDR2 is YSYEKL in the germline V gene. The CDR3 contains 15 residues. CDR3 in DNA: TGCGCCAGCAGCGAATCGACAGGGGGCTCTCAGCCCCAGCATTTT. It specifies CASSESTGGSQPQHF.

This clone was recorded only once. The chain uses TRBV9 and TRBJ1-2; possible D gene TRBD1, 6 bases. CDR3 length: 16 amino acids. Per the germline V gene, CDR1 is SGDLS and CDR2 is YYNGEE. V was cut by 0 bases and J by 2 bases, with 14 bases left in between. CDR3 residues: CASSVAVGAENYGYTF. The CDR3, as DNA: TGTGCCAGCAGCGTAGCAGTGGGGGCGGAAAACTATGGCTACACCTTC.

V usage is TRBV19 and J usage is TRBJ2-2, with 8 bases fitting TRBD1. Losses at the gene ends were 3 bases for V and 7 bases for J; bases not matched to a gene: 7. Germline CDR1 and CDR2: LNHDA and SQIVND (reference sequence). The CDR3 totals 15 residues. CDR3 residues: CASSIYRGKLGELFF. The CDR3 nucleotides are TGTGCCAGTAGTATCTACAGGGGGAAGCTCGGGGAGCTGTTTTTT.

CDR3 coding DNA: TGCGCCAGCAGCCAGGGGGAAAACACGGGTACGCAGTATTTT. It specifies CASSQGENTGTQYF. The chain has TRBV4-1 and TRBJ2-3; the D call may be TRBD1 or TRBD2 (5 bases each). The germline gives CDR1 MGHRA, CDR2 YSYEKL. V was pared by 3 bases and J by 8 bases, with 15 bases between. The CDR3 sequence is 14 residues long.

As for this clone: Different DNA sequences within this sample yield the same CDR3. The gene calls are TRBV19 and TRBJ1-5; D gene unclear. The V gene's germline CDR1 is LNHDA and CDR2 SQIVND (reference sequence). The CDR3 spans 15 residues. V was trimmed by 3 bases and J by 0 bases, leaving 9 bases between them. The CDR3 DNA sequence: TGTGCCAGTAGTATTACAGACTATAGCAATCAGCCCCAGCATTTT. Translated, it gives CASSITDYSNQPQHF.

Worth noting for this clone: This same CDR3 is encoded by further DNA sequences in the sample. The V gene is TRBV27, the J gene TRBJ2-7; no reliable D call. Trimming removed 5 bases at V and 2 bases at J, with 10 bases between. Germline assignment: CDR1 MNHEY and CDR2 SMNVEV (reference sequence). The CDR3 consists of 13 residues. In DNA form, the CDR3 reads TGTGCCAGCAGTAGGACGGTGGCCTACGAGCAGTACTTC. Translation: CASSRTVAYEQYF.

This chain links TRBV6-5 with TRBJ2-1; the D gene is possibly TRBD2 (5 bases). V dropped 3 bases and J dropped 7 bases, with 13 bases sitting between them. Germline V lookup: CDR1 MNHEY, CDR2 SVGAGI. The CDR3 totals 14 residues. The DNA for the CDR3 is TGTGCCAGCAGTTATAGGGCTAGCCCAAATGAGCAGTTCTTC. It encodes CASSYRASPNEQFF.

V usage is TRBV7-6 and J usage is TRBJ2-5; D not resolved. The CDR3 covers 12 residues. CDR1 and CDR2 from the germline V gene are SGHVS and FNYEAQ. Trimming took off 1 base at V and 3 bases at J, with 3 bases between the two ends. This CDR3 reads CASSLEEETQYF. CDR3 in DNA: TGTGCCAGCAGCTTAGAGGAAGAGACCCAGTACTTC.

This chain connects TRBV18 to TRBJ2-5, with 15 bases aligning to TRBD2. The CDR3 extends over 16 amino acids. V trimming: 3 bases; J trimming: 4 bases; junction bases outside the gene matches: 3. The germline V gene encodes CDR1 KGHSH and CDR2 LQKENI. CDR3 protein: CASSPRTSGRGETQYF. CDR3 nucleotide sequence: TGTGCCAGCTCACCCAGGACTAGCGGGAGGGGAGAGACCCAGTACTTC.

The genes are TRBV5-6 and TRBJ2-7, with TRBD1 as a possible D gene (6 bases). CDR1 is SGHDT, CDR2 YYEEEE, per germline. This CDR3 is built from 12 residues. Trimming removed 2 bases at V and 5 bases at J, with 8 bases between. This chain's CDR3 is CASSFTGNEQYF. The DNA for the CDR3 is TGTGCCAGCAGCTTTACAGGGAACGAGCAGTACTTC.

As concerns this clone: At the DNA level, this CDR3 is encoded by other sequences in the same sample as well. The rearrangement uses TRBV7-9 and TRBJ2-7; possibly TRBD1 for D (6 bases). Germline loops: CDR1 SEHNR, CDR2 FQNEAQ (reference sequence). V lost 5 bases, J lost 4 bases, and 9 bases lay in between. The length of the CDR3 is 12 residues. In DNA form, the CDR3 reads TGTGCCAGCAGCCCCAGGGGATACGAGCAGTACTTC. This encodes CASSPRGYEQYF.

The rearrangement uses TRBV28 and TRBJ2-1; 9 nucleotides agree with TRBD2. The CDR3 runs 18 residues. Germline V gives CDR1 MDHEN, CDR2 SYDVKM. V lost 3 bases and J lost 2; bases outside the gene matches: 11. The CDR3 DNA follows: TGTGCCAGCAGTTTGAGTCTAGCGGGGACGCAACCCTACAATGAGCAGTTCTTC. Its protein is CASSLSLAGTQPYNEQFF.

This sequence joins TRBV7-9 and TRBJ1-1, with 9 bases identical to TRBD1. Germline CDR1 reads SEHNR; CDR2 reads FQNEAQ (reference sequence). The ends lost 5 bases at V and 1 base at J; junction bases unmatched: 11. The CDR3 sequence is 17 residues long. CDR3 residues: CASSPGPPDRGNTEAFF. The CDR3, as DNA: TGTGCCAGCAGCCCGGGACCGCCGGACAGGGGGAACACTGAAGCTTTCTTT.

The J gene is TRBJ2-7, the V gene TRBV7-9, with D perhaps being TRBD1 or TRBD2 (6 bases each). Germline lookup yields CDR1 SEHNR and CDR2 FQNEAQ (reference sequence). Trimming removed 8 bases at V and 6 bases at J, with 17 bases between. The CDR3 extends over 13 amino acids. In nucleotides, the CDR3 is TGTGCCAGCGCACCGCCCGGGGGCCCCGAGCAGTACTTC. Protein product: CASAPPGGPEQYF.